This T cell receptor beta chain came from a study of OX40 agonist ivuxolimab in advanced cancers. Study-level information: Patients treated during dose escalation were battling hepatocellular carcinoma, melanoma, renal cell or head and neck cancer.

This CDR3 region has 14 residues. The V and J ends lost 5 bases and 2 bases, in that order; junction bases with no gene match: 5. Germline loops: CDR1 MNHNY, CDR2 SVGAGI (reference sequence). Profiled with immunoSEQ multiplex PCR; TCRdb holds only in-frame clones, not every one. The data contain 73,000 or so clones, 90% to 95% of them singletons. The chain recombines TRBV6-6 with TRBJ1-1, with TRBD1 matching 7 bases. The sample consisted of CD4+ or CD8+ T cells sorted from blood, taken in a trial of the OX40 agonist ivuxolimab. The sequence was obtained from an adult with an advanced solid tumor such as melanoma, head and neck, liver or kidney cancer. The CDR3 DNA reads TGTGCCAGCAGTGGGACAGATATAAACACTGAAGCTTTCTTT. Translated, it gives CASSGTDINTEAFF.